A selection of T cell receptor beta chains follows, all from one sample in a study of tumor-infiltrating lymphocytes in primary liver carcinoma. TCRdb independently ran MiXCR on the multiplex PCR reads; one entry per CDR3 protein. The table shows approximately 37,000 distinct CDR3 sequences, with 75% occurring only once. The source material was tumor-adjacent normal liver tissue. The receptor source for this set is a man between 35 and 55 years old with primary liver carcinoma and hepatitis B virus infection. Both conserved end residues are part of each CDR3. Each record gives: clone size, J gene, CDR3 length, D gene, V gene, CDR3 DNA, CDR3 protein. A D gene is named only where the DNA matches it firmly. The size entry is marked missing in some rows and otherwise reads once, few, many or a size class.

>large|TRBJ1-4|14|-|TRBV11-2
TGTGCCAGCAGCTTAGATCTTGGGGGGCTCAGGCTGTTTTTT
CASSLDLGGLRLFF
>-|TRBJ2-7|16|-|TRBV29-1
TGCAGTGCCATGACATCTGGGACCGACACCCCCTACGGGCAGTACTTC
CSAMTSGTDTPYGQYF
>-|TRBJ2-7|17|-|TRBV4-1
TGCGCCAGCAGCCAAAATATACTAGTGGGCAGCTCCTACGAGCAGTATTTC
CASSQNILVGSSYEQYF
>-|TRBJ1-5|12|-|TRBV7-9
TGTGCCAGCAGCTTAGCCGATGGGCCCCAGCATTTT
CASSLADGPQHF
>-|TRBJ1-5|12|TRBD1|TRBV30
TGTACCCTTGGACAGGGCGGTCAGCCCCAGCATTTT
CTLGQGGQPQHF
>-|TRBJ2-1|13|TRBD2|TRBV7-6
TGTGCCAGCAACGATTTGGGGGGGAATGAGCAGTTCTTC
CASNDLGGNEQFF
>many|TRBJ2-7|16|TRBD1|TRBV6-4
TGTGCCAGCAGTGCCACAGGGGCAGGGGGCTTGGACGAGCAGTACTTC
CASSATGAGGLDEQYF
>-|TRBJ2-7|14|-|TRBV11-1
TGTGCCAGGAGCTGGTTTTGGCCCCTATACGGGCAGTACTTC
CARSWFWPLYGQYF
>-|TRBJ1-2|12|-|TRBV29-1
TGCAGTGTTGACTCAGGGGTAGGCTGCTACACCTTC
CSVDSGVGCYTF
>-|TRBJ2-5|14|-|TRBV6-2/TRBV6-3
TGTACCAGCAGTGAGGGCGGGGTCCAAGAGACCCAGTACTTC
CTSSEGGVQETQYF
>few|TRBJ2-3|15|TRBD1|TRBV11-2
TGTGCCAGCAGCTTAGTTATCACAGGGGTAGATACACAGTATTTT
CASSLVITGVDTQYF
>-|TRBJ2-7|14|-|TRBV6-5
TGTGCCAGCAGTACCGAGGGAGTTGGGCTCGAGCAGTACTTC
CASSTEGVGLEQYF
>-|TRBJ2-1|14|-|TRBV7-3
TGTGCCAGCAGCCCATCAGGGAACCAGAATGAGCAGTTCTTC
CASSPSGNQNEQFF
>-|TRBJ2-3|15|-|TRBV18
TGTGCCAGCTCACCCCGGACCCTCGGCACAGATACGCAGTATTTT
CASSPRTLGTDTQYF
>-|TRBJ1-1|13|-|TRBV10-3
TGCCATCCAAGGGGAGGAGTGAACACTGAAGCTTTCTTT
CHPRGGVNTEAFF
>-|TRBJ2-7|14|-|TRBV6-2/TRBV6-3
TGTGCCGGCATTCGAACAGCAGGGCCCTACGAGCAGTACTTC
CAGIRTAGPYEQYF
>many|TRBJ2-7|14|TRBD2|TRBV20-1
TGCAGTGCTAGCAGACTAGCGATCGACTACGAGCAGTACTTC
CSASRLAIDYEQYF
>-|TRBJ1-1|12|-|TRBV29-1
TGCAGCATCTCTCATGGCAGGGCTGAAGCTTTCTTT
CSISHGRAEAFF
>many|TRBJ2-7|15|TRBD1|TRBV10-3
TGTGCCATCAGTGATAGTGACAGGGGGTCCTACGAGCAGTACTTC
CAISDSDRGSYEQYF
>-|TRBJ2-1|13|TRBD2|TRBV11-2
TGTGCGAGCAGCCTAGGACTAGCCAGTGAGCAGTTCTTC
CASSLGLASEQFF
>once|TRBJ2-5|18|TRBD2|TRBV11-2
TGTACTAGCAGCCCTAGCTCAATCCAGGGTACTGGGCGGGAGACCCAGCACTTC
CTSSPSSIQGTGRETQHF
>-|TRBJ1-1|13|-|TRBV10-3
TGTGCCATCCAAGGAGGAGTGAACACTGAAGCTTTCTTT
CAIQGGVNTEAFF
>-|TRBJ1-2|10|-|TRBV11-2
TGTGCCAGCAGCCCCAATAGATACGCCTTC
CASSPNRYAF
>-|TRBJ2-7|15|-|TRBV30
TGTGCCTGGAGGCCTCTCCGGAGGGATGCAGGCGAACAATACTTC
CAWRPLRRDAGEQYF
>-|TRBJ2-3|14|-|TRBV10-3
TGCGCCATCAGTGAGACAGTAGACAATCAGCCCCAGTATTTT
CAISETVDNQPQYF
>-|TRBJ2-3|16|-|TRBV7-8
TGTGCCAGCAGCTACGGACTGGCGGACGACATAGATACGCAGTATTTT
CASSYGLADDIDTQYF
>-|TRBJ2-7|15|-|TRBV28
TGTGCCAGCAGTATACCCAAAGCGCGAGCCTGCGAGCAGTACTTC
CASSIPKARACEQYF
>-|TRBJ1-5|16|-|TRBV12-3/TRBV12-4
TGTGCCAGAAGTTCTCCGGTACACGCTAGCAATCAGCCCCAGCATTTT
CARSSPVHASNQPQHF
>-|TRBJ1-2|16|-|TRBV6-8
TGTGCCATCCTAAAGTCCCGCGGGACCCCTACCTATGGCTACACCTTC
CAILKSRGTPTYGYTF
>medium-sized|TRBJ2-7|17|TRBD1|TRBV4-1
TGCGCCAGCAGCAATCGGGACAGGGGGCTATCCTCCTACGAGCAGTACTTC
CASSNRDRGLSSYEQYF
>-|TRBJ2-7|14|TRBD2|TRBV28
TGTGCCGTCCTACGAGCGGGAGTGTCCTACGAGAAGCACTTC
CAVLRAGVSYEKHF
>-|TRBJ2-1|17|-|TRBV6-5
TGTGCCAGCAGTTACTCCAGTACTACCGGGAGAGGGAATGAGCAGTTCTTC
CASSYSSTTGRGNEQFF
>-|TRBJ2-2|15|-|TRBV29-1
TGCAGCGTTGTAGTGGGTATCCTGAATACCAGGGAGCTGTTTTTT
CSVVVGILNTRELFF
>-|TRBJ2-1|15|-|TRBV12-3/TRBV12-4
TGTGTCATCAGTTTACTGGGGGGCCTCTACAATGAGCAGTTCTTC
CVISLLGGLYNEQFF
>-|TRBJ2-7|15|-|TRBV7-9
TGTGCCAGCAGCTTACCGAGAAATTTTATCTACGAGCAATACTTC
CASSLPRNFIYEQYF
>few|TRBJ2-2|19|-|TRBV14
TGTGCCAGCAGCCTCCGGTCGGGGGAACAGGGTCAGAACACCGGGGAGCTATTTTTT
CASSLRSGEQGQNTGELFF
>many|TRBJ2-1|17|-|TRBV30
TGTGCCCGGAGCAGGGGCGGGGCTACTAGCTCCTACAATGAGCAGTTCTTC
CARSRGGATSSYNEQFF
>-|TRBJ2-5|15|-|TRBV11-2
TGTGCCAGCAGCCCCGTCGGGATAGTCCCAAAGACCCAATACTTC
CASSPVGIVPKTQYF
>-|TRBJ1-2|15|TRBD1|TRBV4-3
TGCGCCAGCAGCCAAGGTGGGGGACAGGGGGATGGCTATACCTTC
CASSQGGGQGDGYTF
>many|TRBJ2-1|13|TRBD2|TRBV28
TGTGCCAGCTCGGATAGCGGGAGAAATGAGCAGTTCTTC
CASSDSGRNEQFF
>-|TRBJ2-5|13|-|TRBV29-1
TGCAGCGTTGACGGACAGTCTGGAGAGACTCAGTGCTTC
CSVDGQSGETQCF
>-|TRBJ1-2|14|-|TRBV6-6
TGTGCCAGCAGGGGACACGACTATAACTGTGGCTACACCTTT
CASRGHDYNCGYTF
>-|TRBJ2-3|11|-|TRBV5-6
TGTGCCAACAGCCGATTGGGTACGCTGTATTTT
CANSRLGTLYF
>many|TRBJ2-7|12|-|TRBV12-3/TRBV12-4
TGTGCCAGCAGTTTTCCCCTCTACGAGCAGTACTTC
CASSFPLYEQYF
>-|TRBJ2-5|16|-|TRBV11-2
TGTGCCAGCAGCTTAGGGCCGGGTAACCTCCAGGAGACCCAGTACTTC
CASSLGPGNLQETQYF
>-|TRBJ2-4|16|-|TRBV5-4
TGTGCCAGCAGCCAAGGCGTGGGATCGGCAGCGAACATTCAGTACTTC
CASSQGVGSAANIQYF
>-|TRBJ2-3|14|TRBD1|TRBV28
TGTGCCAGCAAAAGACAGGGGACGACTCAGCCCCAGTATTTT
CASKRQGTTQPQYF
>-|TRBJ2-1|16|TRBD2|TRBV28
TGTGCCAGCAGCCCAAGGACTAGCGGGCTTTCCTACGACCAGTTCTTC
CASSPRTSGLSYDQFF